The sequence of this T cell receptor beta chain was determined in a study of blood T cell repertoires in COVID-19. Overall study: T cells, B-cell-depleted T cells, or PBMCs supplied cDNA or gDNA.

Authors' analysis steps: The authors estimated nucleated cell counts from reference gene primer amplification. The data were produced by immunoSEQ multiplex PCR, yet TCRdb's version contains in-frame clones alone and is incomplete. V and J calls plus clone size are reproduced from that table; the DNA served to infer D and trimming. Found here are around 65,000 clones, approximately 91% of them singletons; the top ten hold around 1.5%. J was trimmed by 0 bases and V by 2 bases; bases with no gene match: 3. Germline-derived CDR1 and CDR2 are SGHRS and YFSETQ. The CDR3 extends over 16 amino acids. This clonotype originated in a human donor in a cohort sampled during active COVID-19. The J gene is TRBJ2-5, the V gene TRBV5-1, with TRBD2 matching 11 bases. The material sequenced was peripheral blood. CDR3 in amino acids: CASSLGLAGNQETQYF. DNA for the CDR3: TGCGCCAGCAGCTTAGGACTAGCGGGTAACCAAGAGACCCAGTACTTC.